This T cell receptor (beta chain) came from a study of cytomegalovirus exposure and HLA in healthy donors (dated by TCRdb to 2016 to 2017). Context from the whole study: According to an earlier analysis of a few hundred of the donors, roughly 180 million T cells yielded 117 million unique TCR beta sequences and 250 to 350 Gb of sequence data. Roughly 300 gigabases of sequencing data and around 88 million unique TCR sequences made up an early release that covered roughly 670 HLA-typed donors. Among the roughly 410 genotyped donors, 75% to 90% belonged to the genetic ancestry cluster associated with self-reported Caucasian donors. The study was designed to test whether signatures of past pathogen exposure could be identified by cataloging public T cell receptors. The study profiled the T cell repertoires of around 700 subjects by immunosequencing and related them to cytomegalovirus serostatus. In addition to the first cohort of 666 subjects, a separate validation cohort of 130 or so different subjects was used. To predict cytomegalovirus infection status, the study combined high-throughput TCR immunosequencing, statistical association of individual TCRs with disease status, and machine learning. A later analysis re-analyzed previously published TCR beta repertoires from about 730 donors and added high-resolution HLA genotyping to study TCR occurrence patterns. Rather than drawing on any new phenotypic data, the later analysis identified candidate immune exposures from TCR beta sequences and the way those sequences occurred across donors. In an earlier analysis of over 550 of the donors, high-throughput TCR beta sequencing was used to judge whether each TCR beta V gene segment behaved as functional or pseudogenic. Donor age, sex, ethnicity and CMV serostatus were compiled together with the repertoire data. A later genetic analysis took genome-wide SNP genotypes for about 60% of the roughly 670 donors and used that subset as a discovery cohort. All discovery cohort repertoires had been generated using a single sequencing platform. HLA typing covered class I and class II loci at four-digit resolution. Typing coverage differed by locus: A, B, C, DRB1 and DQB1 were typed in about 629-630 donors, DQA1 in 500 to 550, DPA1 in over 600, and DPB1 in just under 490. About five DR-DQ haplotypes were handled as single units for association and clustering because linkage in the cohort was strong. Among some 410 genotyped donors of the cohort, an average of 235,054 unique TCR beta nucleotide sequences were sequenced per donor, roughly a sixth of them non-productive.

Worth noting for this clone: What this receptor recognizes is not known. Per-base quality was not reported, and no clone a single base away is much larger than it.

Findings and caveats that apply to the study as a whole: A later analysis found that TCR association rates varied across HLA loci, with DRB1 alleles showing the most associated TCRs and HLA-C alleles the fewest. Because HLA typing was unavailable for some donors at each locus, only the typed subset was used in association tests. Strong co-occurrence of HLA alleles, especially DR and DQ, made assigning TCR associations to individual alleles difficult. The cohort was sequenced for TCR beta chains only, and without alpha or paired-chain data the features that could be detected were limited. In a later analysis, HLA-associated TCR beta chains were found to be more clonally expanded and to have lower generation probabilities than equally common non-associated chains. Roughly uniform sequencing depth across donors was assumed in presence/absence analyses, although this assumption may not hold. At a false discovery rate of 0.05, a later analysis linked 15,000 to 20,000 TCR beta sequences to specific HLA alleles. The study gave a list of about 150 TCR beta chains associated with cytomegalovirus. A group of highly shared sequence variants was considered likely to be a technical artifact of the sequencing pipeline. Most TCR sequences were seen in very few donors, while some public TCRs were found in many individuals. Cytomegalovirus status was reported to be diagnosed by the classifier with high specificity and sensitivity in both the original and validation cohorts. Because counts were too low, more than 15 rarely observed V segments, including chromosome 9 orphons, were left out of the earlier analysis of several hundred of the donors. Linkage disequilibrium might explain the correlated functional status among segregating V segments, but an unknown experimental factor could not be excluded. A few of the identified cytomegalovirus-associated TCR beta chains were confirmed in vitro to be specific for cytomegalovirus antigens. It was suggested by the authors that the approach could potentially be generalized to other disease states and immunological phenotypes. A further reported finding was that TCR beta sequences accurately predicted the HLA-A and HLA-B alleles for most subjects in the first cohort. According to a later genetic analysis, donors in an Asian-associated ancestry cluster had fewer N-insertions in productive TCRs than the approximately 690-donor mean. A later analysis found that most CMV-associated TCR beta chains appeared HLA-restricted, with HLA associations seemingly driven largely by CMV exposure. Immune exposure information for the cohort was limited to CMV serostatus. In a later genetic analysis, a missense DCLRE1C variant was associated with V-gene and J-gene trimming of TCR beta chains, and the association was replicated in an independent cohort. An earlier analysis of 587 of the donors showed that most TCR beta V segments appeared in productive rearrangements either about 90% or about 30% of the time, which broadly matched IMGT annotations. Some IMGT-functional V segments, including TRBV6-2 and TRBV6-3, could not be distinguished by the 87-base-pair reads and were therefore excluded. In a later analysis, several top co-occurrence clusters were reported to appear linked to parvovirus B19, influenza, CMV and Epstein-Barr virus.

The germline V gene specifies MGHDK as CDR1 and SYGVNS as CDR2. The V end gives up 4 bases and the J end 4 bases, leaving 6 bases in the junction not matched to a gene. The CDR3 sequence holds 16 residues, the cysteine and phenylalanine included. CDR3 DNA only is kept here, 48 bases in frame from base 1. The cohort comprised approximately 700 healthy bone marrow donors. All cohort members were sampled while nominally healthy, although unrecorded immune exposures were likely present. The donor was CMV seronegative and belonged to the group of around 350 seronegative cohort members. Each donor provided a peripheral blood sample, and peripheral blood mononuclear cells were used for TCR beta sequencing. Genomic DNA extraction from the blood cell samples was performed with the Qiagen DNeasy Blood Extraction Kit. Library preparation was by the immunoSEQ multiplex PCR assay. For the multiplex PCR, a mixture combining 60 forward primers for TCR Vbeta segments and 13 reverse primers for TCR Jbeta segments was used. A multiplex PCR assay on genomic DNA amplified the CDR3 region of rearranged TCR beta genes. The amplified TCR beta libraries were sequenced on the Illumina HiSeq System as 87-base-pair reads. The study's processing was this. A later analysis counted around 72 million unique TCR beta chains across the 650 to 800 repertoires, and around 12 million of these chains were shared by at least two donors. Raw reads were error-corrected and collapsed into unique sequences with a nearest-neighbor algorithm that merged closely related sequences to remove PCR and sequencing errors. To assign V, D and J gene segments, CDR3 sequences were aligned to IMGT reference sequences. For a sequence to be retained, a match of at least six nucleotides to both a V gene segment and a J gene segment was required. Rearrangements were called productive when the CDR3 lacked stop codons and stayed in frame with V and J; all others were non-productive. Following IMGT convention, CDR3 was defined as the stretch from the second conserved V-encoded cysteine to the conserved J-encoded phenylalanine. The earlier analysis of about 640 of the donors excluded any sequence lacking an unambiguous match to a single V gene segment. An earlier analysis of several hundred of the donors called V segments functional above 56.7% productive rearrangements and segregating when the between-donor standard deviation exceeded 5%. A statistical classification framework was built to diagnose cytomegalovirus status from the catalog of TCR beta chain sequences. V and J gene assignment, in a later analysis, came from comparing TCR nucleotide sequences with IMGT/GENE-DB human TR gene sequences. A later analysis assigned CDR3 sequences and most-parsimonious VDJ recombination scenarios with the TCRdist pipeline. In a later analysis, each TCR beta chain was defined by its CDR3 amino acid sequence together with its V-gene family, and reads without a unique V-gene family were excluded. To address suspected cross-contamination and a sequencing artifact, a later analysis removed a few hundred highly shared, low-generation-probability nucleotide sequences. In a later analysis, a clonal expansion index for each public chain was calculated from normalized within-repertoire ranks of inferred template counts. In a later analysis, generation probabilities were computed with a VDJ recombination model fitted to out-of-frame rearrangements, and the resulting probabilities were checked against IGoR. In a later analysis, TCR-TCR, TCR-HLA and TCR-CMV co-occurrence was scored with hypergeometric tests, and a repertoire-size bias correction was applied to TCR pairs. In a later analysis, false discovery rates were estimated by permuting HLA or CMV assignments 20 times. In a later analysis, co-occurring TCRs were grouped using DBSCAN, with TCRdist sequence similarity added in when clustering inside HLA-allele-positive subsets. Repertoires with fewer than 30,000 or more than 120,000 public chains were left out of co-occurrence clustering, as were a few repertoires with anomalous nucleotide sharing. Entries here come from immuneACCESS through TCRdb and include only in-frame sequences with V and J called. Some clones fail to appear in such tables; in the studies checked, an unresolved V gene covers under half of the shortfall, and the cause of the remainder is unknown. V, J and clone size were drawn from that table, and D and trimming were deduced from the DNA. A total of roughly 130,000 clones appear in this sample, roughly 84% of them only once. The ten largest make up around 1.2% of the sample.

The origin of this receptor is a girl aged 2 to 9 in good health and CMV-seronegative. Sequenced material: PBMCs. The V and J segments used are TRBV25-1 and TRBJ2-1; TRBD2 agrees with 11 junctional bases. The encoded CDR3 is CASSARGLADYNEQFF. The DNA reads as follows: TGTGCCAGCAGTGCAAGGGGACTAGCGGATTACAATGAGCAGTTCTTC.